This T cell receptor (beta chain) was retrieved from a study of low-dose radiotherapy and immunotherapy resistance in tumors (dated by TCRdb to between 2021 and 2023). Broadly, across the study: In Cohort 1, each fraction delivered 0.5 Gy every 2 weeks, and the prescribed total PTV dose was 6.5 Gy. For Cohort 2, the dose was 1 Gy per fraction given every two weeks, adding up to 13 Gy in total across 26 weeks. Nivolumab was administered intravenously as a 240 mg flat dose every two weeks, and ipilimumab was administered intravenously at 1 mg/kg every six weeks. Cyclophosphamide 200 mg/m2 was administered intravenously every two weeks, one day before each radiation and immunotherapy administration. Patients took aspirin 300 mg orally once daily for four cycles, starting on cycle 1 day 1. The trial did not randomize participants into treatment groups. The translational analysis covered eight patients: three from the first dose cohort and the first five from the second dose cohort.

What the time point label conveys for this sample: before trial treatment. The donors took part in RACIN, a single-arm, phase I, dose-escalation trial that combined nivolumab, ipilimumab, aspirin, low-dose cyclophosphamide and low-dose radiotherapy. To be eligible, a patient needed to have an advanced solid tumor that was TIL-negative. A word on this clonotype: The clone's antigen remains unknown. No quality values exist for individual bases; no much larger clone is one base distant.

Including cysteine and phenylalanine, the CDR3 has 13 amino acids. The entry retains the CDR3 DNA only, 39 bases that are in frame from base 1. After removal of 7 bases from V and 2 bases from J, the junction retains 5 bases not matched to a gene. From the germline V gene, CDR1 is SNHLY and CDR2 is FYNNEI. Sequencing relied on an Illumina HiSeq 2500. Superscript III and a set of TRAV- and TRBV-specific primers were used to synthesize first-strand cDNA, so that both TCRalpha and TCRbeta chains were covered. TCRs were amplified with Phusion for approximately 18 PCR cycles, with a constant-region primer paired with the adapter attached to the V primers. Isolated mRNA was amplified with the MessageAmp II aRNA Amplification Kit, using a roughly 15-hour in vitro transcription at 37°C. mRNA for TCR sequencing was isolated with the Dynabeads mRNA DIRECT Purification Kit. A second approximately 23-cycle Phusion PCR added indexed Illumina adapters, and products were purified with AMPure XP beads. Per the authors' processing: Custom Perl scripts were used to pool TCR sequences that encoded the same protein, to remove out-of-frame sequences, and to calculate the abundance of each clonotype. Any TCR sequence supported by only a single read was excluded from analysis. Repertoire metrics included Shannon entropy, Gini index, clonality, richness, and frequency of TCRs shared between repertoires. TCRdb itself trimmed the public reads at Q25 with fastp, ran MiXCR and retained productive beta chains. Records with the same CDR3 protein are collapsed into one entry carrying the most frequent genes and DNA. The V and J calls reflect TCRdb's pipeline rather than the authors' work. The sample table shows approximately 70,000 distinct CDR3 sequences, and around 30% are seen once. In total, the top ten clones hold 11% of the sample.

This sequence uses TRBV2 and TRBJ2-7; 7 central bases correspond to TRBD1. The sequence was obtained from a female donor with ovarian cancer. Sequencing used PBMCs, obtained before treatment. CDR3 protein: CASKGQATYEQYF. In nucleotide form, the sequence is TGTGCCAGCAAAGGACAGGCTACCTACGAGCAGTACTTC.